This TCR beta chain was profiled in a study of cytomegalovirus exposure and HLA in healthy donors. V dropped 6 bases and J dropped 7 bases, with 15 bases sitting between them. This CDR3 is built from 14 residues. Looked up from germline, CDR1 is MNHNS and CDR2 is SASEGT. Regarding the study as a whole: Donors were assumed by presence/absence analyses to have roughly uniform sequencing depth. HLA restriction was apparent for most CMV-associated TCR beta chains in a later analysis.

60 Vbeta and 13 Jbeta primers were used in PCR. Data came from immunoSEQ multiplex PCR; TCRdb stores just in-frame clones and leaves some out. The listing records around 130,000 clones. About this clone itself: Its antigen is undetermined.

The receptor's source is a woman aged 55-69 years in good health and CMV-seronegative. V is TRBV6-1 and J is TRBJ2-2; possible D gene TRBD1, 6 bases. The sequencing sample was made of PBMCs. For the CDR3, the DNA is TGTGCCAGCAGCCGAAACAGGGACGGCGGGGAGCTGTTTTTT. Translating it yields CASSRNRDGGELFF.